The present T cell receptor (beta chain) was sequenced within a study of cytomegalovirus exposure and HLA in healthy donors. V gave up 4 bases and J gave up 2 bases; unmatched junction bases: 0. This CDR3 is 14 amino acids long. CDR1 is LNHDA, CDR2 SQIVND, per germline (reference sequence). Researchers ran the PCR with 60 Vbeta and 13 Jbeta primers. Profiled with immunoSEQ multiplex PCR; TCRdb holds only in-frame clones, not every one. The sample records 100,000 to 120,000 clones, 9.5% to 15% being singletons. The table lists this clone with a few counts. The sequence derives from a middle-aged man in good health and CMV-seropositive. The V call is TRBV19, the J call TRBJ2-7, with 12 nucleotides matching TRBD2. Input material: PBMCs. The CDR3 nucleotides read TGTGCCAGTAGTAGGACTAGCGGGACCTACGAGCAGTACTTC. The encoded protein is CASSRTSGTYEQYF.